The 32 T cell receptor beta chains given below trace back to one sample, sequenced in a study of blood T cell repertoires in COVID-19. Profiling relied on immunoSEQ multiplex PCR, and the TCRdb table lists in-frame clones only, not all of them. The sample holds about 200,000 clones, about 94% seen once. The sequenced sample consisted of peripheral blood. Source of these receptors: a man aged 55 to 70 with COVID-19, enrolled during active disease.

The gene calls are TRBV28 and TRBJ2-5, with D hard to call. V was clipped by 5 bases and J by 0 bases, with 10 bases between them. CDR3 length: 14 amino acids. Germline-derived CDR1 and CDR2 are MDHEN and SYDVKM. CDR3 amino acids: CASSPILYQETQYF. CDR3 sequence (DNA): TGTGCCAGCAGTCCCATCCTATACCAAGAGACCCAGTACTTC.

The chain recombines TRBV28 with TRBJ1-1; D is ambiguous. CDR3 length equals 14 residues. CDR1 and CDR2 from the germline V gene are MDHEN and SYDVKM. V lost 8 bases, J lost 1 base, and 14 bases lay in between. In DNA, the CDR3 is TGTGCCAGCCGGGGTGAGGCAGCGAACACTGAAGCTTTCTTT. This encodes CASRGEAANTEAFF.

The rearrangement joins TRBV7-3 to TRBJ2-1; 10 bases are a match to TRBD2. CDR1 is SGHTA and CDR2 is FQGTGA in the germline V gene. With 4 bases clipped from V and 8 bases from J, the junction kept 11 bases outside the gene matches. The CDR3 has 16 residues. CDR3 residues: CASSSRTSGSIDEQFF. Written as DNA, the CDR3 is TGTGCCAGCAGCTCTCGGACTAGCGGATCAATTGATGAGCAGTTCTTC. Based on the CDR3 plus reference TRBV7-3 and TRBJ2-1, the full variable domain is GAGVSQTPSNKVTEKGKYVELRCDPISGHTALYWYRQSLGQGPEFLIYFQGTGAADDSGLPNDRFFAVRPEGSVSTLKIQRTERGDSAVYLCASSSRTSGSIDEQFFGPGTRLTVL.

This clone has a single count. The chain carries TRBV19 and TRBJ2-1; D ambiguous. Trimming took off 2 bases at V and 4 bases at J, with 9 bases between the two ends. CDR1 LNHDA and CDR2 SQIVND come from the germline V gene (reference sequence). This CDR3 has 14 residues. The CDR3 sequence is CASSILAVYNEQFF. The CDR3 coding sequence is TGTGCCAGTAGTATACTGGCGGTATACAATGAGCAGTTCTTC.

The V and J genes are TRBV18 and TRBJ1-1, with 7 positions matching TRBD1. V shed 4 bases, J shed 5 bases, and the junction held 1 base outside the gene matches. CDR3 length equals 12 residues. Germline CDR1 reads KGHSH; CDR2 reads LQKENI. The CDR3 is CASSLQGTEAFF. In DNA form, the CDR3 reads TGTGCCAGCTCACTACAGGGGACTGAAGCTTTCTTT.

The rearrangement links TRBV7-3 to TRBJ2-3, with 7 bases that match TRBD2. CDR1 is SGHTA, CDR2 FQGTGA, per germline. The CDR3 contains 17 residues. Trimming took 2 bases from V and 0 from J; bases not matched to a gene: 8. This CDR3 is CASSLFPSGTSTDTQYF. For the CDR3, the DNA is TGTGCCAGCAGCTTATTCCCCAGCGGGACTAGCACAGATACGCAGTATTTT.

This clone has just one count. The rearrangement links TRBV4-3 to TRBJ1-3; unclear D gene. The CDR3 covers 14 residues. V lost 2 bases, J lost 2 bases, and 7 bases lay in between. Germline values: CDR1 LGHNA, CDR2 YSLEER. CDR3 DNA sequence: TGCGCCAGCAGCCAATGGAGAACTGGAAACACCATATATTTT. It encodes CASSQWRTGNTIYF.

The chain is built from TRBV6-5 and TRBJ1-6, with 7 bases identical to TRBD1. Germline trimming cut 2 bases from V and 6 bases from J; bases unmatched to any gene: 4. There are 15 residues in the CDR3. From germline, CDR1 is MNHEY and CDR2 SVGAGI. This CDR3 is CASSYQTGLNSPLHF. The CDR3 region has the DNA TGTGCCAGCAGTTACCAGACAGGGCTTAATTCACCCCTCCACTTT.

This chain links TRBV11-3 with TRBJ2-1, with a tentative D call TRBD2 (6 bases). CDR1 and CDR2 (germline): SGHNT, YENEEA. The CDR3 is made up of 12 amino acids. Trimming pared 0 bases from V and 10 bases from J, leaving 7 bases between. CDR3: CASSLDRGEQFF. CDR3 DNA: TGTGCCAGCAGCTTAGATCGGGGGGAGCAGTTCTTC.

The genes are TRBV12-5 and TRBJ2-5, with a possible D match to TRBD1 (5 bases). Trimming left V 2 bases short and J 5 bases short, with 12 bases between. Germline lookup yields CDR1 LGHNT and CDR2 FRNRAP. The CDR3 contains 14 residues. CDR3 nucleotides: TGTGCTAGTGGTTTGAGTCAGGGTCCCGAGACCCAGTACTTC. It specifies CASGLSQGPETQYF.

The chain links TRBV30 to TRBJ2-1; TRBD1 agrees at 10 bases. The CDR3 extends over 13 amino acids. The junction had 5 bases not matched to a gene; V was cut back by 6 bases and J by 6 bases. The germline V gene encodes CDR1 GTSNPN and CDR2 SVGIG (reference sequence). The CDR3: CACRDRGVNEQFF. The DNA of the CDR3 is TGTGCCTGCCGGGACAGGGGAGTCAATGAGCAGTTCTTC.

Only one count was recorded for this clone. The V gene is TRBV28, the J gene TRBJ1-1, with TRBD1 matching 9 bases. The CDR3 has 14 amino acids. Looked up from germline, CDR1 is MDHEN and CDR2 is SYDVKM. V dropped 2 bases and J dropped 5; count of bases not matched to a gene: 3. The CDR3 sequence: CASSLGTGRTEAFF. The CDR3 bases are TGTGCCAGCAGTTTAGGGACAGGGAGAACTGAAGCTTTCTTT.

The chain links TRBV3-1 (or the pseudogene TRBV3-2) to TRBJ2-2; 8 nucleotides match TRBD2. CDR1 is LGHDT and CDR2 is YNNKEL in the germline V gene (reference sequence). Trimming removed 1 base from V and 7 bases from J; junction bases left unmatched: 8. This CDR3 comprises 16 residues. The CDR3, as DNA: TGTGCCAGCAGCCAAGTCGGGGGGGCCCCGGGCGGGGAGCTGTTTTTT. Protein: CASSQVGGAPGGELFF.

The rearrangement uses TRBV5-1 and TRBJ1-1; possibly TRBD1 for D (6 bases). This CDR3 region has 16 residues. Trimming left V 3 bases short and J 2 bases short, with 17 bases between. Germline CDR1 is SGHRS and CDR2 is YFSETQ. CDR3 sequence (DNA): TGCGCCAGCAGCTCGGGACAAGGGGGAACAAACACTGAAGCTTTCTTT. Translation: CASSSGQGGTNTEAFF. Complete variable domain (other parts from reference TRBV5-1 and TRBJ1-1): KAGVTQTPRYLIKTRGQQVTLSCSPISGHRSVSWYQQTPGQGLQFLFEYFSETQRNKGNFPGRFSGRQFSNSRSEMNVSTLELGDSALYLCASSSGQGGTNTEAFFGQGTRLTVV.

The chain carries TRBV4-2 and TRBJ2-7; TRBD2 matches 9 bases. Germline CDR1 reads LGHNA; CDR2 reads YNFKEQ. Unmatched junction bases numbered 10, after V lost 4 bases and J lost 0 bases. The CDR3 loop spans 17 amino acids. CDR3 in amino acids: CASSRRRTSETSYEQYF. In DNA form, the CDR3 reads TGTGCCAGCAGCCGCCGAAGGACTAGCGAGACCTCCTACGAGCAGTACTTC.

CDR3 loop: CASSLLADTEAFF. The CDR3 DNA sequence: TGTGCCAGCAGCTTATTGGCGGACACTGAAGCTTTCTTT. The chain couples TRBV7-3 to TRBJ1-1; unclear D gene. The ends were cut back, 2 bases at V and 3 bases at J, with 7 bases in the middle. The CDR3 spans 13 residues. Per the germline V gene, CDR1 is SGHTA and CDR2 is FQGTGA.

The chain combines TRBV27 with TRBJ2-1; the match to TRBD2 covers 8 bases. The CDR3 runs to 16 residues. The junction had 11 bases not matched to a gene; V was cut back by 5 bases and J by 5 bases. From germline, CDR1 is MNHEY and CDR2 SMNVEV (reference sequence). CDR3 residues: CASSPFGATSDNEQFF. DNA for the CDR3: TGTGCCAGCAGTCCCTTCGGCGCGACTAGCGACAATGAGCAGTTCTTC.

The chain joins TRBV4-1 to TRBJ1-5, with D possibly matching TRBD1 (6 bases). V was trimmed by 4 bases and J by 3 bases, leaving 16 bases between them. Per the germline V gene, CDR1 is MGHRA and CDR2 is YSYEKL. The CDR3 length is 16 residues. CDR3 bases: TGCGCCAGCAGCCCGCGACGGACAGAATACAATCAGCCCCAGCATTTT. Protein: CASSPRRTEYNQPQHF.

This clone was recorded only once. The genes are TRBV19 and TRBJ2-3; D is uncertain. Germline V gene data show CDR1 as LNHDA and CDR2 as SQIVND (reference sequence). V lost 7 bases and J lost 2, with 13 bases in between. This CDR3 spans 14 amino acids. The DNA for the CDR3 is TGTGCCAGTAACCCGACACGCTTCACAGATACGCAGTATTTT. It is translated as CASNPTRFTDTQYF.

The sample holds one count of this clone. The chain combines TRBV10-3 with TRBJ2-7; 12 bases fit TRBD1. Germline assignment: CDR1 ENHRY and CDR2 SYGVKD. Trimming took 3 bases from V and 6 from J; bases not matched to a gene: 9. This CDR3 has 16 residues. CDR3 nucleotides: TGTGCCATCAGTGATCAGCCGGGACAGGGGGCCATCGAGCAGTACTTC. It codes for CAISDQPGQGAIEQYF.

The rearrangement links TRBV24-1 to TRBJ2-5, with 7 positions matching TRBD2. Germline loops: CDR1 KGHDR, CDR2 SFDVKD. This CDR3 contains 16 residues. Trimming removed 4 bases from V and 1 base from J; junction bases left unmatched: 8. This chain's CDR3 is CATSESPVAGQETQYF. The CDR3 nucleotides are TGTGCCACCAGTGAGTCGCCCGTAGCGGGCCAAGAGACCCAGTACTTC.

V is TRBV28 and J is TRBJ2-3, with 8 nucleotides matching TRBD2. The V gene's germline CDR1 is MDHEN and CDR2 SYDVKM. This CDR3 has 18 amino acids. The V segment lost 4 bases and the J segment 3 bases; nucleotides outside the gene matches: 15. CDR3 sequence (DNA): TGTGCCAGCAGTTCGATAAGGAGAGCGGGAGTAGGTACAGATACGCAGTATTTT. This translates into CASSSIRRAGVGTDTQYF.

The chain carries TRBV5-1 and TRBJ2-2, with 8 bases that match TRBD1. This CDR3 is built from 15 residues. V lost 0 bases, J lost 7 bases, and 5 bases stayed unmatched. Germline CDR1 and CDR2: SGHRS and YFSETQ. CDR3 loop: CASSLGQGIGGELFF. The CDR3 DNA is TGCGCCAGCAGCTTGGGACAGGGGATCGGCGGGGAGCTGTTTTTT.

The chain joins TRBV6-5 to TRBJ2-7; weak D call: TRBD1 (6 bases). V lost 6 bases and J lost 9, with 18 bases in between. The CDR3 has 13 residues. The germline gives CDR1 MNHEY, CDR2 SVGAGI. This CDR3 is CASRGTGRGGQYF. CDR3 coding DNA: TGTGCCAGCAGGGGCACAGGGAGAGGTGGGCAGTACTTC.

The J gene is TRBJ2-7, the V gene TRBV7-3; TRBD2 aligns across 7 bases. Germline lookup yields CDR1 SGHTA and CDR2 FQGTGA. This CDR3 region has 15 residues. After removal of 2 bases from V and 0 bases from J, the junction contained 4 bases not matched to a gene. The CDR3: CASSLASGPSYEQYF. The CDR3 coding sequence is TGTGCCAGCAGCTTAGCTAGCGGCCCCTCCTACGAGCAGTACTTC.

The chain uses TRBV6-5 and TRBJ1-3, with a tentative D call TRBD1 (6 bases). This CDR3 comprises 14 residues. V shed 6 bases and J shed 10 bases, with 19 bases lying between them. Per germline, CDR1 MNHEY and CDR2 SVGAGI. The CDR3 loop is CASRERDPQGTIYF. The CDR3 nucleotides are TGTGCCAGCAGGGAGAGAGACCCCCAGGGGACCATATATTTT.

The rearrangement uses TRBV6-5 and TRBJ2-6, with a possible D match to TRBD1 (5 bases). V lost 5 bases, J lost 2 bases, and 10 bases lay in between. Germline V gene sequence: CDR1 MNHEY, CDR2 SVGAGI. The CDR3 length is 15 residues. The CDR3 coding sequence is TGTGCCAGCAGTCCACAGGCCGCTGGGGCCAACGTCCTGACTTTC. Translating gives CASSPQAAGANVLTF.

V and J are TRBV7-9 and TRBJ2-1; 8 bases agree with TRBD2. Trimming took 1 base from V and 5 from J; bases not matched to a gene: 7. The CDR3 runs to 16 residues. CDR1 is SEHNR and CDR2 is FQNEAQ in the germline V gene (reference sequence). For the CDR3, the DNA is TGTGCCAGCAGCTTAGTTGTAGCGGGGACTAACAATGAGCAGTTCTTC. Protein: CASSLVVAGTNNEQFF.

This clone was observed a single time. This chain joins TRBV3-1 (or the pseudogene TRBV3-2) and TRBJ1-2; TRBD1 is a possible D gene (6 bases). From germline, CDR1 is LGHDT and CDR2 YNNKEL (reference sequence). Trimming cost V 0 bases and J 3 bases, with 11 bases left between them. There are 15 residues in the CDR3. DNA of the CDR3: TGTGCCAGCAGCCAAGAGTCACAGGGATACTATGGCTACACCTTC. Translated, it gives CASSQESQGYYGYTF.

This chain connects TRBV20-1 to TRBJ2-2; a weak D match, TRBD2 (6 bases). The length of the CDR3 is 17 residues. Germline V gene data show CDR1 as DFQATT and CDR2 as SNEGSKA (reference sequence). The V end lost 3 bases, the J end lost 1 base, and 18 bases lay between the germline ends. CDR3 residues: CSASFPRGSGNTGELFF. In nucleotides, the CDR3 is TGCAGTGCTAGTTTCCCCCGGGGTAGCGGGAACACCGGGGAGCTGTTTTTT.

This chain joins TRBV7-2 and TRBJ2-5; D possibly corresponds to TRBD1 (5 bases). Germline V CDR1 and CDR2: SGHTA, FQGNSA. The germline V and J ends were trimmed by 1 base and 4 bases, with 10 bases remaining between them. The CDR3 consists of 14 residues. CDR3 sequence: CASSLERGTETQYF. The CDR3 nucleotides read TGTGCCAGCAGCTTAGAAAGGGGTACAGAGACCCAGTACTTC.

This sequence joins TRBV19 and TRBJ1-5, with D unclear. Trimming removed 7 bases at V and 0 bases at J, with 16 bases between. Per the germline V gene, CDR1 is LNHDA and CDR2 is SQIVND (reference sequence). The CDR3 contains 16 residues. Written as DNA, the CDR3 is TGTGCCAGTACCCTACGAGGCAGCTATAGCAATCAGCCCCAGCATTTT. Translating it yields CASTLRGSYSNQPQHF.